This TCR beta chain was sequenced for a study of shared clonotypes between healthy human individuals. Study observations and caveats: Roughly 4.6% of naive CD4 clonotypes were common to a few donors. What rarefaction showed was incomplete sorted-subset sequencing despite large depth.

Worth noting for this clone: Its antigen is undetermined.

CDR1 and CDR2 (germline): SGHAT, FQNNGV. There are 14 residues in the CDR3. The V segment lost 8 bases and the J segment 1 base; nucleotides outside the gene matches: 5. Only in-frame clones appear in the TCRdb table, and some are missing; sequencing was by immunoSEQ multiplex PCR. The sample lists approximately 2.5 million clones; around nine tenths were seen once. It was into CD45RA+ naive and CD45RA-negative memory subsets that the CD4+ cells were split. This clonotype was sampled from a man aged 18 to 35 in good health. The V and J genes are TRBV11-2 and TRBJ2-5; 9 bases match TRBD2. The material sequenced was naive CD4+ T cells sorted from blood. Sample subset: CD45RA+ positively selected. The CDR3 spells CASGISGGQETQYF. CDR3 bases: TGTGCCAGCGGTATTAGCGGGGGCCAAGAGACCCAGTACTTC.